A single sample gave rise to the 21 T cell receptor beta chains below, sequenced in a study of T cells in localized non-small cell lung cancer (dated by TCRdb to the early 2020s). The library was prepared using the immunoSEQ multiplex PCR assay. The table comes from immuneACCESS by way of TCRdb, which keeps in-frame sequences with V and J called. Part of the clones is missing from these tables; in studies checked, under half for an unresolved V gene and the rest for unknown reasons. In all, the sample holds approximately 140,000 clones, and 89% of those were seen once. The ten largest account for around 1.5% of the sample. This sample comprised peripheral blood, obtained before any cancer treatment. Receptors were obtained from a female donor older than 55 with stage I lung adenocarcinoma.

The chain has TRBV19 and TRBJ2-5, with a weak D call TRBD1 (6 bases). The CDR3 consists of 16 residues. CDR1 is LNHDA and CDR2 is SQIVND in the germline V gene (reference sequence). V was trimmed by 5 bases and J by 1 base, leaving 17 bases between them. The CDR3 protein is CASSLTGPALQETQYF. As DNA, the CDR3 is TGTGCCAGTAGTCTCACAGGGCCCGCTCTCCAAGAGACCCAGTACTTC.

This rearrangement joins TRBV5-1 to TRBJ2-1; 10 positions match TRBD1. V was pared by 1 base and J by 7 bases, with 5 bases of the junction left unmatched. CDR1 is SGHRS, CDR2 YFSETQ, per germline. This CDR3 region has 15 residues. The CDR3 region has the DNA TGCGCCAGCAGCTTGCGGGACAGGGGTTTAAATGAGCAGTTCTTC. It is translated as CASSLRDRGLNEQFF.

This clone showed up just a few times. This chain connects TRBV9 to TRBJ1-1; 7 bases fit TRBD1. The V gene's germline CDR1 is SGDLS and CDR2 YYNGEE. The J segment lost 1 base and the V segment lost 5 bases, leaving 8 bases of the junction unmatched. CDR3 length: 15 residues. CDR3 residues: CASSFTGDRNTEAFF. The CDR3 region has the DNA TGTGCCAGCAGTTTCACAGGGGATAGGAACACTGAAGCTTTCTTT.

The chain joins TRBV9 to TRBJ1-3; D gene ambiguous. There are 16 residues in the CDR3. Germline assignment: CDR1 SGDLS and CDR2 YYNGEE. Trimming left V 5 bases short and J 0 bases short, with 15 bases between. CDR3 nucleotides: TGTGCCAGCAGGGCTGGAGCAGCCCGCTCTGGAAACACCATATATTTT. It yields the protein CASRAGAARSGNTIYF.

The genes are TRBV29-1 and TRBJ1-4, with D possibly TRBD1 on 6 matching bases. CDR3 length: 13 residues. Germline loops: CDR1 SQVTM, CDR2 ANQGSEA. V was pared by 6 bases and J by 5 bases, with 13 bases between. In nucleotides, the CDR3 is TGCAGCGTGCCGGGGGGGGCAAATGAAAAACTGTTTTTT. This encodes CSVPGGANEKLFF.

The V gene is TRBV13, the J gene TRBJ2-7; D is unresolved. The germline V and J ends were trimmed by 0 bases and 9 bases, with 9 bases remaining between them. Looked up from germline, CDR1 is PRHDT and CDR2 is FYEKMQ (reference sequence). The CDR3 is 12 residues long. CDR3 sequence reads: CASSLGGVRQYF. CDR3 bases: TGTGCCAGCAGCTTAGGAGGCGTTCGGCAGTACTTC.

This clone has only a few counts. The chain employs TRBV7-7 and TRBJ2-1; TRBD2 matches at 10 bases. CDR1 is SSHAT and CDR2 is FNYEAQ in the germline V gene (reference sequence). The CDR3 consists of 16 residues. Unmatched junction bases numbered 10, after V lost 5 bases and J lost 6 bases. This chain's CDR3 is CASSPLLAGRRNEQFF. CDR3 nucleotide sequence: TGTGCCAGCAGCCCGCTACTAGCGGGACGCCGCAATGAGCAGTTCTTC.

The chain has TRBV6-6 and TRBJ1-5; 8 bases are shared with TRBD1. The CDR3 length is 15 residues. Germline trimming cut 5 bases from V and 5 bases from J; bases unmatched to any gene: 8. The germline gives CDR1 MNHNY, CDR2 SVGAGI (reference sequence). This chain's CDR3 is CASSPQQGVDQPQHF. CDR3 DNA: TGTGCCAGCAGTCCCCAACAGGGGGTAGATCAGCCCCAGCATTTT.

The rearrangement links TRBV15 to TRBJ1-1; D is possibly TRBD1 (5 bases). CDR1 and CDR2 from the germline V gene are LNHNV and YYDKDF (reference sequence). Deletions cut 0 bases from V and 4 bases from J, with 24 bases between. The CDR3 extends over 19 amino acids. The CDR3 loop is CATSRDSLSPGGVSTEAFF. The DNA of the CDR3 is TGTGCCACCAGCAGAGATTCCCTCTCTCCGGGGGGGGTAAGCACTGAAGCTTTCTTT.

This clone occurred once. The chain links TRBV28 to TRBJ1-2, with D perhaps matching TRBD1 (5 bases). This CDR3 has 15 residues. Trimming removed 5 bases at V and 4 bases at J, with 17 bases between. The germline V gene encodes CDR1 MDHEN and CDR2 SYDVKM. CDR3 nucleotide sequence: TGTGCCAGCAGTAATCCACCGACAGCCCTCTATGGCTACACCTTC. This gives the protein CASSNPPTALYGYTF.

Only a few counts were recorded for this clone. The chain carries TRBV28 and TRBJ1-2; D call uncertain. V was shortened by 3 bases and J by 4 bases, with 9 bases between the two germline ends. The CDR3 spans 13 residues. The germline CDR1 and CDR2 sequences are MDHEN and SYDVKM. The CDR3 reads CASSFAWAYGYTF. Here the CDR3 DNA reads TGTGCCAGCAGTTTCGCATGGGCCTATGGCTACACCTTC.

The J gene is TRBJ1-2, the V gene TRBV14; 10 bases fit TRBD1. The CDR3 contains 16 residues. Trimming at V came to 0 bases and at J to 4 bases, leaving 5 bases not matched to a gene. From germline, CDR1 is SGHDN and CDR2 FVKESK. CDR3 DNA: TGTGCCAGCAGCCAAGATGGGACAGGGGCTTCCTATGGCTACACCTTC. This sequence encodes CASSQDGTGASYGYTF. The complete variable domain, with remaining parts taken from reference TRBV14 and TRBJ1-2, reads EAGVTQFPSHSVIEKGQTVTLRCDPISGHDNLYWYRRVMGKEIKFLLHFVKESKQDESGMPNNRFLAERTGGTYSTLKVQPAELEDSGVYFCASSQDGTGASYGYTFGSGTRLTVV.

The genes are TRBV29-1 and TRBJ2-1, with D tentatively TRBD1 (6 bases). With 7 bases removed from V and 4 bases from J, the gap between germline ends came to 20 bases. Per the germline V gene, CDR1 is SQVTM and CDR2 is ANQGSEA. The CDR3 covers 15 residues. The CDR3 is CSALWWTELYNEQFF. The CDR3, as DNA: TGCAGCGCTTTGTGGTGGACAGAGCTTTACAATGAGCAGTTCTTC.

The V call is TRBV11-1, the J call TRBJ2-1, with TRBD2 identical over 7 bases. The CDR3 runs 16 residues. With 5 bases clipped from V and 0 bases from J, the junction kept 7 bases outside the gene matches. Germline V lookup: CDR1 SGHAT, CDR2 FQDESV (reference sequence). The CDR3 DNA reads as TGTGCCAGCAGCAGCCCTAGCGGAATCTCCTACAATGAGCAGTTCTTC. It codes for CASSSPSGISYNEQFF. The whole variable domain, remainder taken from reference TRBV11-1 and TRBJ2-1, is EAEVAQSPRYKITEKSQAVAFWCDPISGHATLYWYRQILGQGPELLVQFQDESVVDDSQLPKDRFSAERLKGVDSTLKIQPAELGDSAMYLCASSSPSGISYNEQFFGPGTRLTVL.

In DNA form, the CDR3 reads TGTGCCAGCAGTTCGACAGGCAGGGGTAATGGCTACACCTTC. Translation gives CASSSTGRGNGYTF. The chain has TRBV27 and TRBJ1-2; possible D gene TRBD1, 6 bases. The CDR3 runs 14 residues. V was trimmed by 4 bases and J by 6 bases, leaving 15 bases between them. From germline, CDR1 is MNHEY and CDR2 SMNVEV (reference sequence).

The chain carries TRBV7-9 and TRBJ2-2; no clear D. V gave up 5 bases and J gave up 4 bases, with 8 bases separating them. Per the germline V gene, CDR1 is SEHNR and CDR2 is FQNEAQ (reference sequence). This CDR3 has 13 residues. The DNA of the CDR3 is TGTGCCAGCAGCCAGACCGTCACCGGGGAGCTGTTTTTT. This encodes CASSQTVTGELFF. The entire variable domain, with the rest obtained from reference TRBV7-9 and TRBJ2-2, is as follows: DTGVSQNPRHKITKRGQNVTFRCDPISEHNRLYWYRQTLGQGPEFLTYFQNEAQLEKSRLLSDRFSAERPKGSFSTLEIQRTEQGDSAMYLCASSQTVTGELFFGEGSRLTVL.

The CDR3 DNA reads TGTGCCAGCAGCGTCCTAGCGGCGAACACCGGGGAGCTGTTTTTT. Translated, it gives CASSVLAANTGELFF. V usage is TRBV9 and J usage is TRBJ2-2; 7 bases fit TRBD2. V lost 2 bases, J lost 0 bases, and 1 base stayed unmatched. Germline V CDR1 and CDR2: SGDLS, YYNGEE. The CDR3 runs 15 residues.

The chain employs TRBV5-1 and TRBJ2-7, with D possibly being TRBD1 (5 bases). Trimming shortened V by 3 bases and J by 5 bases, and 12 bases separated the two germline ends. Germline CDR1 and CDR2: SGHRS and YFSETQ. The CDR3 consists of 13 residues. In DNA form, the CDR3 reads TGCGCCAGCAGCTCAGGGCTCGAACACGAGCAGTACTTC. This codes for CASSSGLEHEQYF.

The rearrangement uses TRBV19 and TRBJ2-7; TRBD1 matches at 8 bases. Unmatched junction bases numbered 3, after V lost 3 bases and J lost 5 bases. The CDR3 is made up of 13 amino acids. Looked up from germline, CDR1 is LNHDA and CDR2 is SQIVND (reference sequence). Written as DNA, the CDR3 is TGTGCCAGTAGTATCCAGGGGGCCCACGAGCAGTACTTC. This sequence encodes CASSIQGAHEQYF.

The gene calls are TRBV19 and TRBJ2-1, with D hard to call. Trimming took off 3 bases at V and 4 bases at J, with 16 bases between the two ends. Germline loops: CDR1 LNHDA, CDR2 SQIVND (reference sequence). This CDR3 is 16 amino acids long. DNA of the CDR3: TGTGCCAGTAGTATTGGTGTGGGCAGAGTTTACAATGAGCAGTTCTTC. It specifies CASSIGVGRVYNEQFF.

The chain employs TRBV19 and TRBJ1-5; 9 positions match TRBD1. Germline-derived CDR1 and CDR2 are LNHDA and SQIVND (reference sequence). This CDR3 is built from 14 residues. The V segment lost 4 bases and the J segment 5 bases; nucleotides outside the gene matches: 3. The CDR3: CASSTRTGDQPQHF. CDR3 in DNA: TGTGCCAGTAGTACCCGGACAGGGGATCAGCCCCAGCATTTT.